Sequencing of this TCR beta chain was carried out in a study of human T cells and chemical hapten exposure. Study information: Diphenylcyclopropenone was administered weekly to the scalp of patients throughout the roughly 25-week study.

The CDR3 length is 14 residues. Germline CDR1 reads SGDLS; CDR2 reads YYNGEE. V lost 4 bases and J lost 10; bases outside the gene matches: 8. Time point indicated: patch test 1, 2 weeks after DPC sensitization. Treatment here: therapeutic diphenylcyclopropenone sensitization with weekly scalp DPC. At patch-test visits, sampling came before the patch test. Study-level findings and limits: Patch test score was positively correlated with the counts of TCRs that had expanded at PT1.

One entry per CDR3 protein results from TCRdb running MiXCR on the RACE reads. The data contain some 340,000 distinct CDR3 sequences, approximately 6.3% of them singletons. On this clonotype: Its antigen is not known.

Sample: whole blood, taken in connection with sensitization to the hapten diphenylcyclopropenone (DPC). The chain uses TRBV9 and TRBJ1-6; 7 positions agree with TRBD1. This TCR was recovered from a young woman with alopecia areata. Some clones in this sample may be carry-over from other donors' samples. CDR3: CASSPGTVGSPLHF. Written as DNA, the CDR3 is TGTGCCAGCAGCCCAGGGACAGTGGGGTCACCCCTCCACTTT.